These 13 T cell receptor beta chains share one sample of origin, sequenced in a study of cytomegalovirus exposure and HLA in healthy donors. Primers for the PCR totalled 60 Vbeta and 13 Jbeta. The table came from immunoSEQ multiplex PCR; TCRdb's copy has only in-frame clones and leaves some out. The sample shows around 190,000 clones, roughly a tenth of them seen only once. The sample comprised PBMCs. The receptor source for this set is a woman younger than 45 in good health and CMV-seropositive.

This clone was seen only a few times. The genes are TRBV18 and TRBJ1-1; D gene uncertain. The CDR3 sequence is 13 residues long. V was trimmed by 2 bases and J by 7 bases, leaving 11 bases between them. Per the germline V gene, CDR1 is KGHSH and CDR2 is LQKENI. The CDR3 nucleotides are TGTGCCAGCTCACCAGACACCAGCCGTGAAGCTTTCTTT. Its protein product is CASSPDTSREAFF.

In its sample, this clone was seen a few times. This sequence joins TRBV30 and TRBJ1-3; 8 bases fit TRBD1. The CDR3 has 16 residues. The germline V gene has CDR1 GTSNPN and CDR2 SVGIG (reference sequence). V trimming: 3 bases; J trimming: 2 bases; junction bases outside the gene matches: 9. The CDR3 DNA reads TGTGCCTGGAGCATCACAGGGGGAAGGGCTGGAAACACCATATATTTT. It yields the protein CAWSITGGRAGNTIYF.

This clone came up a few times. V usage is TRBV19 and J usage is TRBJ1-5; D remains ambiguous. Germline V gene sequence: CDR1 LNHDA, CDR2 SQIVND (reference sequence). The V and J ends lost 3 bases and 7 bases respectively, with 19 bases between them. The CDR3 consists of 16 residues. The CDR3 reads CASSILAAVEGQPQHF. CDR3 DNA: TGTGCCAGTAGTATTTTGGCAGCGGTAGAAGGACAGCCCCAGCATTTT.

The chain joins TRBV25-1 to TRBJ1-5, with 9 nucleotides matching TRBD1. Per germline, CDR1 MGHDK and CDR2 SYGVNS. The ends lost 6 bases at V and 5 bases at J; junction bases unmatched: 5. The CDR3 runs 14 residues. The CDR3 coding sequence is TGTGCCAGCAGCCGTTGGGACAGGGATCAGCCCCAGCATTTT. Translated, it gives CASSRWDRDQPQHF.

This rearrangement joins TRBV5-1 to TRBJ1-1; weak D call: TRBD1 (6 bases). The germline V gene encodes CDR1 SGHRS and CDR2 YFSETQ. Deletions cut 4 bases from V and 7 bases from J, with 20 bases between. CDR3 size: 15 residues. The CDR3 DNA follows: TGCGCCAGCAGCCAACAAATACAGGGTGCGGTTGAAGCTTTCTTT. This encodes CASSQQIQGAVEAFF.

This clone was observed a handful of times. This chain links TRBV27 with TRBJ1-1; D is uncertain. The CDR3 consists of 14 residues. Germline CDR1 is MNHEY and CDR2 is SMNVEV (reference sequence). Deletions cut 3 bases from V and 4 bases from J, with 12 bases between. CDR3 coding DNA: TGTGCCAGCAGTTTCGTGAGGGAACTCACTGAAGCTTTCTTT. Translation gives CASSFVRELTEAFF.

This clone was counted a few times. CDR3 DNA sequence: TGTGCCAGCAGCCGTCGAGTGGACTATGGCTACACCTTC. This translates into CASSRRVDYGYTF. The chain is built from TRBV14 and TRBJ1-2, with no clear D. The CDR3 sequence is 13 residues long. Germline V lookup: CDR1 SGHDN, CDR2 FVKESK. Trimming shortened V by 4 bases and J by 3 bases, and 9 bases separated the two germline ends.

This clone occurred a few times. Here the CDR3 DNA reads TGTGCCTGGAGTTCCTCTTTAGAGGGGACCCGACTAGCGGGAGGTCCGAAAGCTACAGATACGCAGTATTTT. Protein sequence: CAWSSSLEGTRLAGGPKATDTQYF. The chain carries TRBV30 and TRBJ2-3, with 13 bases identical to TRBD2. V lost 2 bases, J lost 3 bases, and 29 bases stayed unmatched. The germline V gene has CDR1 GTSNPN and CDR2 SVGIG (reference sequence). This CDR3 contains 24 residues.

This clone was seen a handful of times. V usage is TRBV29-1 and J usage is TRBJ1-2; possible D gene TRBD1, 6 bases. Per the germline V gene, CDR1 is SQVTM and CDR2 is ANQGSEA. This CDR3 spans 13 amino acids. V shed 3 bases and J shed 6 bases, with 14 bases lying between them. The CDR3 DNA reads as TGCAGCGTTGAGGGGACAAGGGGCGATGGCTACACCTTC. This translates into CSVEGTRGDGYTF. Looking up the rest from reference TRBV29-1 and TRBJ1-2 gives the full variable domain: SAVISQKPSRDICQRGTSLTIQCQVDSQVTMMFWYRQQPGQSLTLIATANQGSEATYESGFVIDKFPISRPNLTFSTLTVSNMSPEDSSIYLCSVEGTRGDGYTFGSGTRLTVV.

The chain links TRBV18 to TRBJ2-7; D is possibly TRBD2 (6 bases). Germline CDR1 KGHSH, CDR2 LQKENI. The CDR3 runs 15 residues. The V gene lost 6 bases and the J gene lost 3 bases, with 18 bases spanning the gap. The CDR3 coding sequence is TGTGCCAGCTCGCACATCGAACGGGAGCTCTACGAGCAGTACTTC. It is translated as CASSHIERELYEQYF.

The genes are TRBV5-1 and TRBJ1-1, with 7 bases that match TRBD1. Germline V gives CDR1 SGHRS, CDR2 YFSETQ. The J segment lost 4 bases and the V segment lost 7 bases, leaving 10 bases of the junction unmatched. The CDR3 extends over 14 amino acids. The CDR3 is CASGGDSRPTEAFF. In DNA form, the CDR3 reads TGCGCCAGCGGAGGGGACAGTCGGCCCACTGAAGCTTTCTTT. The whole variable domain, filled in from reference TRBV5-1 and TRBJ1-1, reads KAGVTQTPRYLIKTRGQQVTLSCSPISGHRSVSWYQQTPGQGLQFLFEYFSETQRNKGNFPGRFSGRQFSNSRSEMNVSTLELGDSALYLCASGGDSRPTEAFFGQGTRLTVV.

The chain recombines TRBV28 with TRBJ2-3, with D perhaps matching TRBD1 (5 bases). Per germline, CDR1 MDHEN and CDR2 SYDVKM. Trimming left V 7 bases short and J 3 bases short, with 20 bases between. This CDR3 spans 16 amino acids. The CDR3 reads CASKTSLRGWTDTQYF. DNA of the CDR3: TGTGCCAGCAAGACCTCCCTTAGGGGTTGGACAGATACGCAGTATTTT.

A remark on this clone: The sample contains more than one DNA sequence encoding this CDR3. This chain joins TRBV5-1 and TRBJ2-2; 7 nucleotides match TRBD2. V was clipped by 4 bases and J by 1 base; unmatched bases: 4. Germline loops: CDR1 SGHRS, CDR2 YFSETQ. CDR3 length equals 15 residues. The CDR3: CASSSLAVNTGELFF. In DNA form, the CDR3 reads TGCGCCAGCAGCAGTCTAGCGGTGAACACCGGGGAGCTGTTTTTT.